The clone carrying this T cell receptor (beta chain) was counted between two and nine times. Its antigen is undetermined. Trimming cost V 2 bases and J 0 bases, with 12 bases left between them. Germline-derived CDR1 and CDR2 are SGHNT and YYREEE (reference sequence). The CDR3 sequence is 15 residues long. This specimen belongs to a study of prognosis after radiotherapy for stage I lung cancer. Study outcomes and limitations: Clone counts measured for unique TCRs fell after stereotactic body radiation therapy, median around 9,500 versus 6,500. In the expanded TCR clones, tumor specificity was not determined.

The study amplified the TCR beta CDR3 region from genomic DNA. This amplification was carried out by two rounds of multiplex PCR. Round one of PCR was performed, and it used primers specific to each TRBV and TRBJ gene. MiXCR, applied by TCRdb to the multiplex PCR reads, yields one record per CDR3 protein. The table has about 25,000 distinct CDR3 sequences, 36% seen once. The sample consisted of PBMCs, taken before or after stereotactic body radiation therapy (not recorded which). The origin of this receptor is a donor aged 50 or older with non-small cell lung cancer. The chain combines TRBV5-4 with TRBJ2-7; the D is unclear. As DNA, the CDR3 is TGTGCCAGCAGCTTCAGTGGGCGGAGCTCCTACGAGCAGTACTTC. Translated, it gives CASSFSGRSSYEQYF.